This record concerns one TCR beta chain sequence. Its antigen is still unknown. The data originate from a study of shared clonotypes between healthy human individuals. Study-wide points: Sampling involved blood alone; tissue repertoires likely differ. A handful of donors shared 4.5% to 6.5% of their naive CD4 clonotypes. Naive subsets, compared against memory subsets, generally had larger estimated richness values. Clonotypes shared by all four sorted-subset donors had higher generation probabilities than non-shared clonotypes.

The CDR3 runs 18 residues. Unmatched junction bases numbered 16, after V lost 2 bases and J lost 5 bases. Germline CDR1 reads ENHRY; CDR2 reads SYGVKD. Clones were read by immunoSEQ multiplex PCR, and TCRdb kept only the in-frame ones, dropping some. The sample lists roughly 2 million clones, 85% to 95% seen once, with 0.13% in the top ten. The chain joins TRBV10-3 to TRBJ2-5, with TRBD1 matching over 8 bases. The sequence was obtained from a man between 18 and 35 years old in good health. The sample comprised naive CD4+ T cells sorted from blood. Subset specified: CD45RA+ positively selected. CDR3 sequence reads: CAISERTGKAPQAETQYF. The CDR3 DNA is TGTGCCATCAGTGAGAGGACAGGGAAAGCCCCACAAGCGGAGACCCAGTACTTC.